Listed here are 4 T cell receptor beta chains from one sample, sequenced in a study of cytomegalovirus exposure and HLA in healthy donors. PCR employed 60 Vbeta and 13 Jbeta primers. The protocol was immunoSEQ multiplex PCR, while the TCRdb copy is restricted to in-frame clones and leaves out a portion. The sample shows 180,000 or so clones, 75% to 85% of them seen only once. Sequencing was performed on PBMCs. The receptors derive from a female donor in good health and CMV-seronegative.

The chain employs TRBV4-2 and TRBJ2-2; D remains unclear. Trimming left V 2 bases short and J 7 bases short, with 20 bases between. Germline CDR1 and CDR2: LGHNA and YNFKEQ. This CDR3 comprises 17 residues. DNA of the CDR3: TGTGCCAGCAGCCAACCATCCGTGGGCCAGATTGTCGGGGAGCTGTTTTTT. It yields the protein CASSQPSVGQIVGELFF.

The chain joins TRBV21-1 to TRBJ1-1; the table's D call, TRBD1, has no DNA check behind it. TRBV21-1 constitutes a pseudogene. The CDR3 sequence is 16 residues long. CDR3 sequence reads: CASSPWADRGLSEAFF. In DNA, the CDR3 is TGTGCCAGCAGCCCCTGGGCGGACAGGGGGCTCTCTGAAGCTTTCTTT.

The chain employs TRBV9 and TRBJ2-2; 12 bases map to TRBD2. The CDR3 is made up of 17 amino acids. V lost 3 bases to trimming and J lost 5 bases; unmatched junction nucleotides: 8. Looked up from germline, CDR1 is SGDLS and CDR2 is YYNGEE. In nucleotides, the CDR3 is TGTGCCAGCAGCGCCCCTAGCGGGAGGGCCTTTACCGGGGAGCTGTTTTTT. This codes for CASSAPSGRAFTGELFF.

V is TRBV5-6 and J is TRBJ2-5, with TRBD1 matching over 7 bases. CDR3 length: 14 amino acids. Looked up from germline, CDR1 is SGHDT and CDR2 is YYEEEE. Germline trimming cut 2 bases from V and 2 bases from J; bases unmatched to any gene: 3. The CDR3 DNA is TGTGCCAGCAGCTTCCGGGACAGACAAGAGACCCAGTACTTC. It codes for CASSFRDRQETQYF.